The clone carrying this TCR beta chain was counted between two and nine times. Other DNA sequences from this sample encode an identical CDR3 as well. This specimen comes from a study of control samples from healthy donors and cancer patients. Sequenced by immunoSEQ multiplex PCR; TCRdb stores in-frame clones only, minus some. The table has about 120,000 clones, about 89% seen once. The clonotype comes from a man between 60 and 70 years old in good health. Sequencing was carried out using blood.

This CDR3 is CASSLDGEKLFF. The CDR3, as DNA: TGCGCCAGCAGCTTGGACGGGGAAAAACTGTTTTTT. The chain joins TRBV5-1 to TRBJ1-4; no clear D gene. Trimming stripped 0 bases from V and 8 bases from J, with 5 bases between. Germline loops: CDR1 SGHRS, CDR2 YFSETQ. The CDR3 consists of 12 residues.